The sequence of this T cell receptor beta chain was determined in a study of vaccination and CD4 T cells after COVID-19. Study details: Mild disease affected under 10 convalescent patients and severe disease one, all SARS-CoV-2 positive by nasal swab PCR. Each post-COVID sample was drawn after diagnosis, and the median interval was roughly 97 days (range 35 to 161).

For this clonotype: Its antigen is as yet unknown.

The V gene's germline CDR1 is MNHNS and CDR2 SASEGT. The CDR3 consists of 15 residues. With 5 bases clipped from V and 4 bases from J, the junction kept 7 bases outside the gene matches. Treatment described: approximately 9-day PBMC culture with coronavirus spike peptide pools or control peptides (ViraFEST assay). Sequencing of the DNA from cultured CD4+ T cells was carried out with the Oncomine TCR Beta short-read assay. One entry per CDR3 protein results from TCRdb running MiXCR on the PCR reads. The sample lists over 14,000 distinct CDR3 sequences; roughly 30% were seen once. The sequence was obtained from a human donor who had recovered from COVID-19. The genes are TRBV6-1 and TRBJ1-1; 10 bases line up with TRBD1. The sample here was CD4+ T cells from blood, cultured in vitro, taken after SARS-CoV-2 vaccination. The CDR3 loop is CASSQGTGVGTEAFF. The CDR3 coding sequence is TGTGCCAGCAGTCAAGGGACAGGGGTGGGCACTGAAGCTTTCTTT.